One and the same sample provided the 29 T cell receptor beta chains below, sequenced in a study of cytotoxic CD8 clonotypes in ibrutinib-treated CLL (dated by TCRdb to the early 2020s). Library preparation was by the immunoSEQ multiplex PCR assay. What TCRdb holds here is the immuneACCESS table cut down to in-frame rearrangements. Part of the clones is not present; checked against another copy, under half of the missing clones reflect an unresolved V gene, and the others are unexplained. This sample has about 85,000 clones in its table, and roughly three quarters of those were observed once. Roughly 4.8% of the sample lies in the top ten. This sample's time point label indicates: roughly 12 months on ibrutinib. Sequencing was performed on PBMCs, taken after 12 months of ibrutinib treatment. These receptors originate from a human donor with chronic lymphocytic leukemia.

The V and J genes are TRBV7-3 and TRBJ2-5; D not certain. Germline CDR1 SGHTA, CDR2 FQGTGA. V was pared by 2 bases and J by 1 base, with 8 bases between. CDR3 length: 14 amino acids. The CDR3 DNA sequence: TGTGCCAGCAGCTTATATGGCGGCCAAGAGACCCAGTACTTC. This codes for CASSLYGGQETQYF.

The gene calls are TRBV11-1 and TRBJ2-7, with TRBD2 matching 7 bases. V shed 5 bases and J 3 bases; nucleotides not matched to a gene: 4. CDR1 and CDR2 from the germline V gene are SGHAT and FQDESV (reference sequence). The CDR3 runs 13 residues. CDR3 region: CASSRQRDYEQYF. In DNA form, the CDR3 reads TGTGCCAGCAGCCGCCAGCGGGACTACGAGCAGTACTTC.

The chain combines TRBV4-3 with TRBJ2-2, with a possible D match to TRBD2 (6 bases). Germline V gene sequence: CDR1 LGHNA, CDR2 YSLEER. The CDR3 has 15 residues. V lost 4 bases and J lost 4, with 13 bases in between. The CDR3 nucleotides are TGCGCCAGCAGCCGCGGGGCCCCGGGCACCGGGGAGCTGTTTTTT. Encoded protein: CASSRGAPGTGELFF.

The rearrangement links TRBV4-2 to TRBJ2-1; D not certain. The germline CDR1 and CDR2 sequences are LGHNA and YNFKEQ. The V end was cut by 2 bases, the J end by 8 bases, with 16 bases between. The CDR3 runs to 15 residues. The CDR3, as DNA: TGTGCCAGCAGCCAAAACCCCGGTAGTGACTATGAGCAGTTCTTC. This encodes CASSQNPGSDYEQFF.

This clone has a handful of counts. V and J are TRBV18 and TRBJ2-7, with D perhaps given as TRBD1 or TRBD2 (6 bases each). CDR1 is KGHSH and CDR2 is LQKENI in the germline V gene. This CDR3 has 16 residues. Between the trimmed V and J ends, which lost 1 base and 2 bases, there was a span of 15 bases. The DNA of the CDR3 is TGTGCCAGCTCACCACTGGAGGGACAAGGGGCCTACGAGCAGTACTTC. Translating it yields CASSPLEGQGAYEQYF. Variable domain in full (rest from reference TRBV18 and TRBJ2-7): NAGVMQNPRHLVRRRGQEARLRCSPMKGHSHVYWYRQLPEEGLKFMVYLQKENIIDESGMPKERFSAEFPKEGPSILRIQQVVRGDSAAYFCASSPLEGQGAYEQYFGPGTRLTVT.

The V and J genes are TRBV10-2 and TRBJ1-3; no definite D call. The CDR3 loop spans 13 amino acids. V lost 6 bases and J lost 0, with 6 bases in between. The germline V gene encodes CDR1 WSHSY and CDR2 SAAADI. The CDR3 here is CASRPPSGNTIYF. The CDR3 nucleotides are TGCGCCAGCAGACCCCCCTCTGGAAACACCATATATTTT.

The V and J genes are TRBV7-2 and TRBJ2-1; tentative D call: TRBD1 (6 bases). The CDR3 is 15 amino acids. In germline, CDR1 is SGHTA, CDR2 FQGNSA. V was cut by 3 bases and J by 4 bases, with 13 bases left in between. The CDR3 bases are TGTGCCAGCAGCTTGGGGGCCGGGCAGTACAATGAGCAGTTCTTC. Amino acid sequence: CASSLGAGQYNEQFF.

This clone was detected once. CDR3 DNA: TGTGCCAGCCAGCGGCGCACCAATCAGCCCCAGCATTTT. As protein: CASQRRTNQPQHF. This chain uses TRBV6-5 with TRBJ1-5; D is undetermined. Trimming took 8 bases from V and 3 from J, leaving 11 bases between them. CDR1 is MNHEY, CDR2 SVGAGI, per germline. The CDR3 spans 13 residues.

The V call is TRBV6-1, the J call TRBJ2-7; 11 bases fit TRBD2. In germline, CDR1 is MNHNS, CDR2 SASEGT. The CDR3 extends over 15 amino acids. Unmatched junction bases numbered 6, after V lost 7 bases and J lost 1 base. The CDR3 nucleotides are TGTGCCAGCACTTCGGGACTAGCGGAGTCCTACGAGCAGTACTTC. It is translated as CASTSGLAESYEQYF.

The chain recombines TRBV9 with TRBJ1-6; D is possibly TRBD1 (5 bases). The CDR3 has 16 residues. Germline lookup yields CDR1 SGDLS and CDR2 YYNGEE. Trimming took 0 bases from V and 6 from J, leaving 13 bases between them. CDR3 bases: TGTGCCAGCAGCGTAGAGGGGAACAGTTTTAATTCACCCCTCCACTTT. Translation: CASSVEGNSFNSPLHF.

This clone came up once. The CDR3 DNA is TGTGCCAGCAGCCTCGGAAACACCATATATTTT. Its translation is CASSLGNTIYF. The V call is TRBV7-9, the J call TRBJ1-3; D gene ambiguous. Trimming shortened V by 5 bases and J by 4 bases, and 3 bases separated the two germline ends. This CDR3 spans 11 amino acids. Germline-derived CDR1 and CDR2 are SEHNR and FQNEAQ (reference sequence).

This chain joins TRBV18 and TRBJ2-3; D ambiguous. The CDR3 loop spans 15 amino acids. The germline CDR1 and CDR2 sequences are KGHSH and LQKENI. V was shortened by 3 bases and J by 0 bases, with 10 bases between the two germline ends. DNA for the CDR3: TGTGCCAGCTCACCCCCCGGTCTTAGCACAGATACGCAGTATTTT. This sequence encodes CASSPPGLSTDTQYF.

The chain has TRBV9 and TRBJ1-2; no definite D call. The germline V gene encodes CDR1 SGDLS and CDR2 YYNGEE. Between the trimmed V and J ends, which lost 6 bases and 4 bases, there was a span of 7 bases. The CDR3 length is 11 residues. In nucleotides, the CDR3 is TGTGCCAGCATGGGCGGCTATGGCTACACCTTC. Its protein product is CASMGGYGYTF.

This sequence joins TRBV7-9 and TRBJ2-3; 7 bases line up with TRBD2. V gave up 1 base and J gave up 6 bases; unmatched junction bases: 10. The CDR3 is 16 residues long. CDR1 SEHNR and CDR2 FQNEAQ come from the germline V gene (reference sequence). The CDR3 spells CASSLGASAGADTQYF. CDR3 bases: TGTGCCAGCAGCTTAGGGGCCAGTGCGGGAGCCGATACGCAGTATTTT.

This chain links TRBV7-8 with TRBJ2-2; D is uncertain. The germline V and J ends were trimmed by 1 base and 6 bases, with 3 bases remaining between them. The CDR3 is made up of 12 amino acids. Germline CDR1 is SGHVS and CDR2 is FQNEAQ. The CDR3 here is CASSLEAGELFF. As DNA, the CDR3 is TGTGCCAGCAGCTTAGAGGCCGGGGAGCTGTTTTTT.

This clone was seen a handful of times. The chain uses TRBV4-3 and TRBJ2-7; D is unresolved. Trimming left V 0 bases short and J 2 bases short, with 11 bases between. This CDR3 is built from 15 residues. Germline loops: CDR1 LGHNA, CDR2 YSLEER. This CDR3 is CASSQDLLTPYEQYF. In nucleotides, the CDR3 is TGCGCCAGCAGCCAAGATCTCCTCACCCCCTACGAGCAGTACTTC.

The count of this clone is one. The rearrangement links TRBV29-1 to TRBJ1-1, with D unresolved. CDR1 and CDR2 (germline): SQVTM, ANQGSEA. The CDR3 covers 13 residues. V lost 7 bases, J lost 1 base, and 13 bases lay in between. CDR3 sequence reads: CSAEPTRNTEAFF. CDR3 coding DNA: TGCAGCGCCGAACCCACTAGGAACACTGAAGCTTTCTTT.

The rearrangement uses TRBV5-4 and TRBJ1-1; D perhaps matches TRBD1 (6 bases). The CDR3 runs 14 residues. From germline, CDR1 is SGHNT and CDR2 YYREEE (reference sequence). The ends were cut back, 0 bases at V and 4 bases at J, with 10 bases in the middle. The CDR3 sequence is CASSLGRGGTEAFF. CDR3 coding DNA: TGTGCCAGCAGCTTGGGGCGAGGGGGCACTGAAGCTTTCTTT.

The table lists this clone with many counts. This chain uses TRBV9 with TRBJ1-1; a possible D gene is TRBD1 (5 bases). With 5 bases removed from V and 0 bases from J, the gap between germline ends came to 14 bases. The germline V gene encodes CDR1 SGDLS and CDR2 YYNGEE. The CDR3 totals 15 residues. CDR3 in DNA: TGTGCCAGCAGACCGGCAGGGCTCATGAACACTGAAGCTTTCTTT. It yields the protein CASRPAGLMNTEAFF.

The CDR3 sequence is CASSLDSPVGNVLTF. The CDR3 bases are TGTGCCAGCAGTTTGGACAGCCCTGTAGGCAACGTCCTGACTTTC. This chain connects TRBV28 to TRBJ2-6; a weak D match, TRBD1 (6 bases). This CDR3 comprises 15 residues. V was cut by 3 bases and J by 9 bases, with 15 bases left in between. Germline CDR1 is MDHEN and CDR2 is SYDVKM. The whole variable domain, remainder taken from reference TRBV28 and TRBJ2-6, is DVKVTQSSRYLVKRTGEKVFLECVQDMDHENMFWYRQDPGLGLRLIYFSYDVKMKEKGDIPEGYSVSREKKERFSLILESASTNQTSMYLCASSLDSPVGNVLTFGAGSRLTVL.

V is TRBV4-3 and J is TRBJ1-5, with 7 positions matching TRBD1. V lost 1 base, J lost 6 bases, and 0 bases stayed unmatched. Germline CDR1 is LGHNA and CDR2 is YSLEER. The CDR3 is 13 amino acids. In nucleotides, the CDR3 is TGCGCCAGCAGCCAAGCAGGGGGTCAGCCCCAGCATTTT. It is translated as CASSQAGGQPQHF.

This rearrangement joins TRBV6-6 to TRBJ2-2; TRBD2 agrees at 9 bases. This CDR3 comprises 15 residues. CDR1 is MNHNY and CDR2 is SVGAGI in the germline V gene (reference sequence). Trimming at V came to 6 bases and at J to 2 bases, leaving 4 bases not matched to a gene. CDR3 sequence: CASRRLAENTGELFF. The CDR3 DNA reads TGTGCCAGCAGACGACTAGCGGAAAACACCGGGGAGCTGTTTTTT.

The chain uses TRBV28 and TRBJ1-2; D gene uncertain. Germline V CDR1 and CDR2: MDHEN, SYDVKM. This CDR3 spans 12 amino acids. Trimming shortened V by 5 bases and J by 4 bases, and 8 bases separated the two germline ends. Written as DNA, the CDR3 is TGTGCCAGCAGTGGACCCGGCTATGGCTACACCTTC. Translation gives CASSGPGYGYTF.

The V and J genes are TRBV27 and TRBJ2-5; 12 bases are a match to TRBD2. The CDR3 is 15 amino acids. Trimming took 7 bases from V and 5 from J; bases not matched to a gene: 8. Germline lookup yields CDR1 MNHEY and CDR2 SMNVEV (reference sequence). The CDR3 nucleotides are TGTGCCAGCACCTCGACTAGCGGGGGCACGGAGACCCAGTACTTC. This codes for CASTSTSGGTETQYF.

This chain uses TRBV28 with TRBJ2-3, with D unclear. Trimming stripped 8 bases from V and 2 bases from J, with 14 bases between. The CDR3 length is 14 residues. Germline assignment: CDR1 MDHEN and CDR2 SYDVKM. CDR3 sequence (DNA): TGTGCCAGCTCCCCTTGGGCGGACACAGATACGCAGTATTTT. Amino acid sequence: CASSPWADTDTQYF.

The chain has TRBV6-6 and TRBJ2-1, with D hard to call. There are 15 residues in the CDR3. Germline CDR1 is MNHNY and CDR2 is SVGAGI (reference sequence). V was pared by 2 bases and J by 0 bases, with 8 bases between. In DNA, the CDR3 is TGTGCCAGCAGTTACGGATCTAGCTCCTACAATGAGCAGTTCTTC. This encodes CASSYGSSSYNEQFF.

This clone came up many times. The chain carries TRBV7-2 and TRBJ2-3, with D possibly TRBD2 on 5 matching bases. V lost 5 bases and J 11 bases, leaving 17 bases between the germline ends. From germline, CDR1 is SGHTA and CDR2 FQGNSA. This CDR3 is 13 amino acids long. The CDR3 sequence: CASSERVGRMQYF. The CDR3 DNA reads TGTGCCAGCAGCGAGAGGGTGGGCAGGATGCAGTATTTT.

The V and J genes are TRBV9 and TRBJ2-1; 12 bases are a match to TRBD2. This CDR3 is built from 14 residues. Per germline, CDR1 SGDLS and CDR2 YYNGEE. The V segment lost 4 bases and the J segment 14 bases; nucleotides outside the gene matches: 10. Here the CDR3 reads CASSPGGLAGPKFF. CDR3 DNA sequence: TGTGCCAGCAGCCCTGGGGGACTAGCGGGCCCCAAGTTCTTC.

This chain connects TRBV6-5 to TRBJ2-5, with 8 positions matching TRBD2. Germline V CDR1 and CDR2: MNHEY, SVGAGI. The J segment lost 3 bases and the V segment lost 6 bases, leaving 3 bases of the junction unmatched. The CDR3 extends over 13 amino acids. CDR3 DNA: TGTGCCAGCAGGGATAGCGGGGAAGAGACCCAGTACTTC. Encoded protein: CASRDSGEETQYF.